The 17 T cell receptor beta chains presented below share a single source sample, sequenced in a study of T-cell memory formation after mild COVID-19. MiXCR, applied by TCRdb to the 5' RACE reads, yields one record per CDR3 protein. The sample holds some 150,000 distinct CDR3 sequences, 15% to 20% seen once. Material: PBMCs or a T cell subset sorted from them (not recorded which). These receptors originate from an adult woman who had mild COVID-19 (a few samples of this study predate the infection). Cell type and time point are not known.

This clonotype was counted a few times. The chain combines TRBV7-2 with TRBJ1-2; 7 bases map to TRBD1. Per germline, CDR1 SGHTA and CDR2 FQGNSA. After removal of 5 bases from V and 4 bases from J, the junction contained 4 bases not matched to a gene. The CDR3 is made up of 13 amino acids. Here the CDR3 reads CASSRDSLYGYTF. CDR3 sequence (DNA): TGTGCCAGCAGCCGGGACAGCCTCTATGGCTACACCTTC.

This clonotype has more than one count but fewer than ten. J is TRBJ2-1 and V is TRBV20-1; 12 bases align to TRBD2. This CDR3 comprises 14 residues. Germline V gene data show CDR1 as DFQATT and CDR2 as SNEGSKA (reference sequence). The V gene end was trimmed by 5 bases and the J gene end by 7 bases; junction bases not matched to a gene: 6. The CDR3 nucleotides are TGCAGTGCTCAGACTAGCGGGAGAAGAAATGAGCAGTTCTTC. This sequence encodes CSAQTSGRRNEQFF.

The chain couples TRBV7-2 to TRBJ2-1, with a possible D match to TRBD2 (7 bases). The germline V gene has CDR1 SGHTA and CDR2 FQGNSA. CDR3 length: 16 amino acids. In DNA, the CDR3 is TGTGCTATCCACCGGCGTCGGGGGGCCTCTTACAATGAGCAGTTCTTC. This codes for CAIHRRRGASYNEQFF.

This clonotype showed up just a few times. The J gene is TRBJ2-5, the V gene TRBV6-1, with 10 positions matching TRBD1. This CDR3 contains 13 residues. Germline CDR1 reads MNHNS; CDR2 reads SASEGT. Losses at the gene ends were 4 bases for V and 5 bases for J; bases not matched to a gene: 1. The CDR3 coding sequence is TGTGCCAGCAGTGGACAGGGGGCCGAGACCCAGTACTTC. Encoded protein: CASSGQGAETQYF.

This clonotype was counted a few times. The rearrangement uses TRBV12-3 or TRBV12-4 and TRBJ2-7, with 9 bases lining up with TRBD1. The CDR3 is 13 amino acids. V was pared by 7 bases and J by 3 bases, with 4 bases of the junction left unmatched. CDR3 in amino acids: CASKGQGRYEQYF. In nucleotides, the CDR3 is TGTGCCAGCAAGGGACAGGGTCGCTACGAGCAGTACTTC.

A few counts support this clonotype. V usage is TRBV30 and J usage is TRBJ2-2, with 7 nucleotides matching TRBD1. Germline CDR1 GTSNPN, CDR2 SVGIG (reference sequence). This CDR3 has 15 amino acids. With V trimmed by 3 bases and J by 7 bases, 11 bases remained unmatched. The CDR3 bases are TGTGCCTGGAGGGGTATCCGACAGGGACGCGGGGAGCTGTTTTTT. Amino acid sequence: CAWRGIRQGRGELFF.

This clonotype was detected only a few times. This chain links TRBV20-1 with TRBJ1-2, with D uncertain. CDR3 size: 10 residues. V lost 2 bases and J 10 bases, leaving 8 bases between the germline ends. Germline loops: CDR1 DFQATT, CDR2 SNEGSKA (reference sequence). The CDR3 sequence: CSARILDYTF. DNA for the CDR3: TGCAGTGCTAGAATTTTGGACTACACCTTC.

This clonotype turned up a few times. The rearrangement joins TRBV7-8 to TRBJ1-1; D unresolved. This CDR3 spans 11 amino acids. Germline V gene lookup returns CDR1 SGHVS and CDR2 FQNEAQ. V was pared by 3 bases and J by 8 bases, with 7 bases between. The CDR3 protein is CASSFGREAFF. CDR3 bases: TGTGCCAGCAGCTTCGGACGGGAAGCTTTCTTT.

This clonotype was found a few times. V is TRBV30 and J is TRBJ2-4, with TRBD2 as a possible D gene (5 bases). Trimming took 1 base from V and 1 from J, leaving 5 bases between them. CDR3 length: 13 amino acids. The germline CDR1 and CDR2 sequences are GTSNPN and SVGIG (reference sequence). Here the CDR3 reads CAWSGGAKNIQYF. The DNA for the CDR3 is TGTGCCTGGAGTGGAGGGGCCAAAAACATTCAGTACTTC.

This chain connects TRBV20-1 to TRBJ2-1; the D gene is possibly TRBD2 (5 bases). CDR1 is DFQATT, CDR2 SNEGSKA, per germline (reference sequence). V shed 0 bases and J shed 9 bases, with 21 bases lying between them. This CDR3 spans 16 amino acids. CDR3 nucleotide sequence: TGCAGTGCTAGAGATCTTAGAGCGGCCACTGGGTTTGAGCAGTTCTTC. This encodes CSARDLRAATGFEQFF.

This clonotype was recorded a few times. The V call is TRBV12-3 or TRBV12-4, the J call TRBJ1-5; TRBD1 is a possible D gene (6 bases). CDR3 length equals 16 residues. Trimming shortened V by 4 bases and J by 2 bases, and 15 bases separated the two germline ends. CDR3 protein: CASSYLQGIGNQPQHF. The CDR3 region has the DNA TGTGCCAGCAGTTATTTACAGGGAATCGGCAATCAGCCCCAGCATTTT.

This clonotype showed up just a few times. V usage is TRBV5-1 and J usage is TRBJ2-5; 12 bases are a match to TRBD2. The CDR3 has 16 residues. The V and J ends lost 3 bases and 3 bases, in that order; junction bases with no gene match: 6. Germline CDR1 SGHRS, CDR2 YFSETQ. The CDR3 DNA reads TGCGCCAGCAGCTCTCCGGGACTAGCGGGCAAAGAGACCCAGTACTTC. Translated: CASSSPGLAGKETQYF.

In this sample, this clonotype turned up many times. The V gene is TRBV12-3 or TRBV12-4, the J gene TRBJ2-7, with TRBD1 matching over 8 bases. The CDR3 extends over 15 amino acids. With 6 bases clipped from V and 3 bases from J, the junction kept 10 bases outside the gene matches. The DNA of the CDR3 is TGTGCCAGCAGATATTCGACAGGGGATTACTACGAGCAGTACTTC. Its translation: CASRYSTGDYYEQYF.

This CDR3 is CASSLGVYEKLFF. DNA for the CDR3: TGTGCCAGCAGCTTAGGGGTCTATGAAAAACTGTTTTTT. J is TRBJ1-4 and V is TRBV11-2; D gene uncertain. Trimming stripped 1 base from V and 6 bases from J, with 6 bases between. The CDR3 runs to 13 residues. CDR1 and CDR2 from the germline V gene are SGHAT and FQNNGV.

This clonotype was detected only once. The gene calls are TRBV5-1 and TRBJ1-1; tentatively, D is TRBD1 (5 bases). V was cut by 0 bases and J by 4 bases, with 13 bases left in between. Looked up from germline, CDR1 is SGHRS and CDR2 is YFSETQ. This CDR3 spans 15 amino acids. The CDR3 reads CASSLGRVGGTEAFF. CDR3 DNA sequence: TGCGCCAGCAGCTTGGGCAGGGTTGGGGGCACTGAAGCTTTCTTT. Drawing the rest from reference TRBV5-1 and TRBJ1-1, the complete variable domain is KAGVTQTPRYLIKTRGQQVTLSCSPISGHRSVSWYQQTPGQGLQFLFEYFSETQRNKGNFPGRFSGRQFSNSRSEMNVSTLELGDSALYLCASSLGRVGGTEAFFGQGTRLTVV.

The chain employs TRBV4-1 and TRBJ2-4; tentative D call: TRBD2 (6 bases). This CDR3 has 18 amino acids. The V gene lost 5 bases and the J gene lost 1 base, with 21 bases spanning the gap. Germline loops: CDR1 MGHRA, CDR2 YSYEKL. The CDR3 region has the DNA TGCGCCAGCAGCATTCGGGCGACCGGGGGAAATGCCAAAAACATTCAGTACTTC. The encoded protein is CASSIRATGGNAKNIQYF.

There are a few counts of this clonotype. CDR3 coding DNA: TGTGCCAGCAGCCTGGGGTCTAGCGGGATCTACGAGCAGTACTTC. Amino acid sequence: CASSLGSSGIYEQYF. V usage is TRBV5-6 and J usage is TRBJ2-7, with 9 bases identical to TRBD2. CDR3 size: 15 residues. Per the germline V gene, CDR1 is SGHDT and CDR2 is YYEEEE. V lost 4 bases and J lost 3; bases outside the gene matches: 8.